This is a list of T cell receptor beta chains from one sample in a study of CD8+ T cells in alopecia areata. This table comes from immunoSEQ multiplex PCR, and its TCRdb copy is limited to in-frame clones, with some not included. Altogether 140,000 or so clones are present, approximately 56% being singletons, with the ten largest covering about 38%. The sample taken for sequencing was CD8+ T cells sorted from blood. These receptor sequences come from a human donor in good health. The CDR3 runs from the conserved cysteine through the conserved F or W. The D gene is left open where the match is weak. Size is stated for part of the rows, as once, few or many counts, or as a class when the clone is expanded.

CDR3,DNA,D,size,J,V
CASSLGPGSYGYTF,TGTGCCAGCAGCTTAGGGCCAGGGTCTTATGGCTACACCTTC,NA,NA,TRBJ1-2,TRBV7-9
CASSFDQRPSYEQYF,TGTGCCAGCAGCTTTGACCAGCGGCCATCCTACGAGCAGTACTTC,NA,NA,TRBJ2-7,TRBV5-4
CSVEGAPRSGANVLTF,TGCAGCGTTGAAGGGGCACCCCGCTCTGGGGCCAACGTCCTGACTTTC,NA,few,TRBJ2-6,TRBV29-1
CASSPWREPYEQYF,TGTGCCAGCAGCCCCTGGAGGGAGCCCTACGAGCAGTACTTC,NA,NA,TRBJ2-7,TRBV11-1
CASSEGDSDYNEQFF,TGTGCCAGCAGCGAGGGGGACTCCGACTACAATGAGCAGTTCTTC,NA,NA,TRBJ2-1,TRBV9
CASSQLTGGSDTDTQYF,TGCGCCAGCAGCCAACTTACCGGCGGGTCGGACACAGATACGCAGTATTTT,NA,NA,TRBJ2-3,TRBV4-1
CSVEDLEGSSSIYNEQFF,TGCAGCGTTGAAGATCTTGAGGGCTCTTCGTCTATATACAATGAGCAGTTCTTC,NA,few,TRBJ2-1,TRBV29-1
CASSDEDRGSTDTQYF,TGTGCCAGCAGCGACGAAGACAGGGGTTCCACAGATACGCAGTATTTT,TRBD1,NA,TRBJ2-3,TRBV7-9
CSVELGQSYEQFF,TGCAGCGTTGAGTTGGGGCAGAGCTATGAGCAGTTCTTC,NA,few,TRBJ2-1,TRBV29-1
CSVRDRGSYEQYF,TGCAGCGTCCGGGACAGGGGATCCTACGAGCAGTACTTC,TRBD1,NA,TRBJ2-7,TRBV29-1
CSARGLQETQYF,TGCAGCGCCAGGGGACTCCAAGAGACCCAGTACTTC,NA,NA,TRBJ2-5,TRBV29-1
CASSPTGTGFNEQFF,TGTGCCAGCAGCCCGACCGGGACAGGGTTCAATGAGCAGTTCTTC,TRBD1,NA,TRBJ2-1,TRBV7-9
CASSREAGFTDTQYF,TGCGCCAGCAGTCGCGAGGCAGGGTTCACAGATACGCAGTATTTT,NA,few,TRBJ2-3,TRBV23-1
CASSTEDGDNQPQHF,TGTGCCAGCAGCACAGAAGACGGTGACAATCAGCCCCAGCATTTT,NA,once,TRBJ1-5,TRBV9
CASSQIDAGDGYTF,TGTGCCAGCAGCCAGATTGACGCTGGCGATGGCTACACCTTC,NA,NA,TRBJ1-2,TRBV7-9
CASSFYGTSTYEQYF,TGTGCCAGCAGTTTTTACGGGACTTCTACCTACGAGCAGTACTTC,NA,NA,TRBJ2-7,TRBV27
CASSVGDRANYGYTF,TGTGCCAGCAGCGTAGGGGACAGGGCTAACTATGGCTACACCTTC,TRBD1,NA,TRBJ1-2,TRBV9
CASSSEGLAAYNEQFF,TGTGCCAGCAGCTCCGAGGGACTAGCGGCCTACAATGAGCAGTTCTTC,TRBD2,few,TRBJ2-1,TRBV7-8
CSVEAGTGIRTEAFF,TGCAGCGTTGAAGCCGGGACAGGGATTCGGACTGAAGCTTTCTTT,TRBD1,NA,TRBJ1-1,TRBV29-1
CASSYGGFYEQYF,TGTGCCAGCAGTTACGGAGGGTTCTACGAGCAGTACTTC,NA,NA,TRBJ2-7,TRBV6-5
CASSNEVQETQYF,TGTGCCAGCAGCAACGAGGTACAAGAGACCCAGTACTTC,NA,NA,TRBJ2-5,TRBV28
CASSTGSSNGRMWAEQYF,TGTGCCAGCAGTACTGGATCATCTAACGGCAGGATGTGGGCCGAGCAGTACTTC,NA,NA,TRBJ2-7,TRBV27
CASSQDEGTGYGYTF,TGCGCCAGCAGCCAAGATGAAGGGACAGGTTATGGCTACACCTTC,TRBD1,NA,TRBJ1-2,TRBV4-1
CSVEGLAGSSYNEQFF,TGCAGCGTTGAAGGACTAGCGGGGAGCTCCTACAATGAGCAGTTCTTC,TRBD2,once,TRBJ2-1,TRBV29-1
CASSLGRASSYEQYF,TGTGCCAGCAGTTTAGGACGGGCGAGCTCCTACGAGCAGTACTTC,NA,NA,TRBJ2-7,TRBV27
CASGDLGGQPQHF,TGTGCCAGCGGGGACCTGGGAGGTCAGCCCCAGCATTTT,NA,NA,TRBJ1-5,TRBV18
CSVARGSYEQHF,NA,NA,NA,TRBJ2-7,TRBV29-1
CASSPQDRDTEAFF,TGTGCCAGCAGCCCACAGGACAGGGACACTGAAGCTTTCTTT,TRBD1,NA,TRBJ1-1,TRBV9